This entry is about one T cell receptor beta chain. Its antigen is unidentified. The sample comes from a study of a mutant IDH1 vaccine in newly diagnosed glioma. Some clones are missing from TCRdb's copy, which holds only in-frame ones; the method was immunoSEQ multiplex PCR. The sample lists 77,000 or so clones, 85% to 90% occurring once. The time point denotes: week 23, last vaccination. The content of each vaccine dose was 300 ug of mutant IDH1 20-mer peptide, and topical imiquimod accompanied it. Sequences were derived from PBMCs, sampled from a glioma patient whose treatment included an IDH1 peptide vaccine. This receptor was obtained from a woman in her forties or fifties with glioma.

The CDR3, as DNA: TGTGCCAGCAGCCCCTCGACTGCTAAAACGGCCTACGAGCAGTACTTC. It yields the protein CASSPSTAKTAYEQYF. This chain links TRBV7-8 with TRBJ2-7; D is undetermined. V was trimmed by 5 bases and J by 2 bases, leaving 19 bases between them. The V gene's germline CDR1 is SGHVS and CDR2 FQNEAQ. The CDR3 covers 16 residues.